The TCR beta chain under discussion was sequenced for a study of blood T cell repertoires in COVID-19. Background on the study: Sites across the United States, Italy and Spain contributed samples from acute and convalescent COVID-19.

This clone was observed a handful of times. The assay was immunoSEQ multiplex PCR, and TCRdb's table has in-frame clones only and misses some. Of roughly 160,000 clones in the sample, about 85% were seen once. The CDR3 has 13 residues. Trimming took off 3 bases at V and 4 bases at J, with 11 bases between the two ends. Germline loops: CDR1 SGHNT, CDR2 YYREEE (reference sequence). This sequence joins TRBV5-4 and TRBJ2-7; D is possibly TRBD1 (5 bases). This receptor was obtained from a man in his sixties with acute or convalescent COVID-19. Specimen: peripheral blood. As DNA, the CDR3 is TGTGCCAGCAGCTCACAGGACCCTTACGAGCAGTACTTC. This encodes CASSSQDPYEQYF.